These 21 T cell receptor beta chains were all obtained from the same sample, sequenced in a study of T cells in localized non-small cell lung cancer (TCRdb year 2020). Receptor libraries were prepared by the immunoSEQ multiplex PCR assay. Sourced from immuneACCESS, this table was stored by TCRdb with only in-frame sequences that have V and J called. A share of the clones is absent; for the studies checked, an unresolved V gene accounts for under half, and the remainder has no known explanation. Recorded for this sample are around 78,000 clones; more than 75% of them occurred a single time. Of the sample, 20% to 25% falls within the top ten clones. The specimen was peripheral blood, collected before any cancer treatment. The receptors here all came from a woman aged 35 to 70 with stage I squamous cell lung carcinoma.

This clone appeared a single time. This sequence joins TRBV4-1 and TRBJ2-2; 13 bases are a match to TRBD2. The V segment lost 6 bases and the J segment 4 bases; nucleotides outside the gene matches: 5. The CDR3 covers 16 residues. CDR1 and CDR2 (germline): MGHRA, YSYEKL. CDR3 protein: CASRITSGGGTGELFF. CDR3 sequence (DNA): TGCGCCAGCAGAATTACTAGCGGGGGGGGCACCGGGGAGCTGTTTTTT.

The genes are TRBV6-1 and TRBJ2-1; tentatively, D is TRBD2 (7 bases). The V and J ends lost 4 bases and 5 bases respectively, with 15 bases between them. The CDR3 consists of 15 residues. The germline V gene has CDR1 MNHNS and CDR2 SASEGT. The CDR3 nucleotides read TGTGCCAGCAGTGGAAGGGGGGGTCGGGACAATGAGCAGTTCTTC. Encoded protein: CASSGRGGRDNEQFF.

This clone was detected once. The CDR3 sequence is CASSREATGGAALNTEAFF. Written as DNA, the CDR3 is TGCGCCAGCAGCCGAGAAGCAACAGGGGGCGCGGCATTGAACACTGAAGCTTTCTTT. The chain has TRBV4-1 and TRBJ1-1; 9 bases agree with TRBD1. The CDR3 totals 19 residues. Germline CDR1 reads MGHRA; CDR2 reads YSYEKL. V lost 4 bases to trimming and J lost 0 bases; unmatched junction nucleotides: 15.

This chain uses TRBV4-1 with TRBJ1-1; D remains unclear. V lost 1 base and J lost 1, with 10 bases in between. The CDR3 runs 15 residues. Germline CDR1 reads MGHRA; CDR2 reads YSYEKL. CDR3: CASSQVDWGNTEAFF. In DNA form, the CDR3 reads TGCGCCAGCAGCCAAGTAGACTGGGGGAACACTGAAGCTTTCTTT.

Worth noting for this clone: Other DNA sequences within the sample encode an identical CDR3. V gene TRBV7-3 combines with J gene TRBJ1-2; no firm D call. V shed 4 bases and J shed 0 bases, with 6 bases lying between them. CDR1 and CDR2 (germline): SGHTA, FQGTGA. CDR3 size: 13 residues. CDR3 region: CASSSGPNYGYTF. As DNA, the CDR3 is TGTGCCAGCAGCTCCGGTCCTAACTATGGCTACACCTTC.

The chain employs TRBV6-4 and TRBJ1-4; tentative D call: TRBD1 (5 bases). Per the germline V gene, CDR1 is MRHNA and CDR2 is SNTAGT. This CDR3 is built from 14 residues. Trimming removed 4 bases at V and 1 base at J, with 7 bases between. The CDR3 DNA sequence: TGTGCCAGCAGTGTAGGGGTAACTAATGAAAAACTGTTTTTT. Protein product: CASSVGVTNEKLFF.

This rearrangement joins TRBV6-5 to TRBJ1-1; a weak D match, TRBD1 (5 bases). V was clipped by 5 bases and J by 0 bases, with 10 bases between them. The length of the CDR3 is 14 residues. Germline V gene lookup returns CDR1 MNHEY and CDR2 SVGAGI. The CDR3 region is CASSQQVMNTEAFF. Here the CDR3 DNA reads TGTGCCAGCAGTCAACAGGTCATGAACACTGAAGCTTTCTTT.

The CDR3 loop reads CASSYRRTGQNEQFF. DNA of the CDR3: TGTGCCAGCAGCTATAGAAGGACAGGGCAGAATGAGCAGTTCTTC. The rearrangement links TRBV6-1 to TRBJ2-1; TRBD1 matches 8 bases. The CDR3 has 15 residues. The J segment lost 7 bases and the V segment lost 6 bases, leaving 11 bases of the junction unmatched. CDR1 is MNHNS and CDR2 is SASEGT in the germline V gene.

This clone came up once. The chain carries TRBV5-5 and TRBJ1-4; possibly TRBD1 for D (6 bases). The V end was cut by 2 bases, the J end by 13 bases, with 9 bases between. CDR3 length equals 11 residues. CDR1 is SGHKS, CDR2 YYEKEE, per germline (reference sequence). CDR3 in DNA: TGTGCCAGCAGCTTACAGGGATTACTGTTTTTT. Amino acids: CASSLQGLLFF.

V usage is TRBV7-9 and J usage is TRBJ2-2; TRBD2 might be the D (6 bases). Germline assignment: CDR1 SEHNR and CDR2 FQNEAQ (reference sequence). This CDR3 comprises 16 residues. Trimming cost V 5 bases and J 5 bases, with 18 bases left between them. The CDR3 coding sequence is TGTGCCAGCAGCCCTCCCGGGACTCCCAGGACCGGGGAGCTGTTTTTT. Protein sequence: CASSPPGTPRTGELFF.

V gene TRBV4-1 combines with J gene TRBJ2-3; D gene uncertain. CDR3 length: 13 amino acids. From germline, CDR1 is MGHRA and CDR2 YSYEKL. The V end lost 4 bases, the J end lost 0 bases, and 5 bases lay between the germline ends. The CDR3 loop is CASSPESTDTQYF. CDR3 nucleotide sequence: TGCGCCAGCAGCCCTGAAAGCACAGATACGCAGTATTTT.

This rearrangement joins TRBV5-4 to TRBJ2-2; D is possibly TRBD1 (7 bases). Germline V gives CDR1 SGHNT, CDR2 YYREEE (reference sequence). The ends were cut back, 4 bases at V and 1 base at J, with 17 bases in the middle. The CDR3 covers 17 residues. The CDR3 region has the DNA TGTGCCAGCAGCCGAACCCGGGGGACAGAGAACACCGGGGAGCTGTTTTTT. Translated: CASSRTRGTENTGELFF.

The chain combines TRBV6-1 with TRBJ1-1; TRBD1 matches 12 bases. Germline assignment: CDR1 MNHNS and CDR2 SASEGT. J was trimmed by 7 bases and V by 8 bases; bases with no gene match: 8. The CDR3 has 14 residues. The CDR3 coding sequence is TGTGCCAGCGATCGGGACAGGGGGCAAGGTGAAGCTTTCTTT. It yields the protein CASDRDRGQGEAFF.

V usage is TRBV7-2 and J usage is TRBJ1-1; D not certain. Per germline, CDR1 SGHTA and CDR2 FQGNSA. CDR3 length: 18 amino acids. Trimming took off 4 bases at V and 0 bases at J, with 21 bases between the two ends. CDR3 sequence (DNA): TGTGCCAGCAGCTCTCCAACCGGCACCCACCTTATGAACACTGAAGCTTTCTTT. Translation gives CASSSPTGTHLMNTEAFF.

The chain links TRBV6-5 to TRBJ1-1, with D perhaps TRBD1 (5 bases). V lost 10 bases and J lost 9, with 15 bases in between. This CDR3 is 11 amino acids long. Germline V gives CDR1 MNHEY, CDR2 SVGAGI. CDR3 sequence: CATKVGGKAFF. The CDR3 DNA reads as TGTGCCACGAAAGTGGGGGGGAAAGCTTTCTTT.

The chain joins TRBV6-5 to TRBJ2-7, with TRBD2 identical over 12 bases. This CDR3 has 15 residues. Germline-derived CDR1 and CDR2 are MNHEY and SVGAGI. Losses at the gene ends were 5 bases for V and 2 bases for J; bases not matched to a gene: 4. The CDR3 region has the DNA TGTGCCAGCAGTAAGACTAGCGGGGGAACCTACGAGCAGTACTTC. It codes for CASSKTSGGTYEQYF.

The chain is built from TRBV5-1 and TRBJ2-3; TRBD2 agrees at 11 bases. CDR1 and CDR2 from the germline V gene are SGHRS and YFSETQ. V dropped 0 bases and J dropped 4; count of bases not matched to a gene: 7. The CDR3 spans 17 residues. The CDR3 sequence is CASSLDSGGAGSDTQYF. The CDR3 nucleotides read TGCGCCAGCAGCTTGGATAGCGGGGGGGCGGGTTCAGATACGCAGTATTTT.

This clone showed up just once. One junction end does not reproduce the germline sequence, and a read error may be involved. The rearrangement joins TRBV7-9 to TRBJ2-5; 11 bases line up with TRBD2. There are 18 residues in the CDR3. Per the germline V gene, CDR1 is SEHNR and CDR2 is FQNEAQ (reference sequence). CDR3 DNA: TGTGCCAGCAGCTTAGCGTATCTAAGACTAGCGGGGCAAGCGACCCAGTACTTC. It specifies CASSLAYLRLAGQATQYF. Together with reference TRBV7-9 and TRBJ2-5, the CDR3 gives the full variable domain: DTGVSQNPRHKITKRGQNVTFRCDPISEHNRLYWYRQTLGQGPEFLTYFQNEAQLEKSRLLSDRFSAERPKGSFSTLEIQRTEQGDSAMYLCASSLAYLRLAGQATQYFGPGTRLLVL.

This chain joins TRBV23-1 and TRBJ1-5; 8 bases map to TRBD1. TRBV23-1 is assigned to the ORF class and has an uncertain function. With V trimmed by 5 bases and J by 7 bases, 4 bases remained unmatched. CDR3 size: 13 residues. CDR3 sequence: CASSTGGWQPQHF. The CDR3 DNA reads TGCGCCAGCAGTACAGGGGGTTGGCAGCCCCAGCATTTT.

This sequence joins TRBV30 and TRBJ1-2; 7 bases map to TRBD1. V was clipped by 5 bases and J by 5 bases; unmatched bases: 14. Germline CDR1 GTSNPN, CDR2 SVGIG (reference sequence). The CDR3 runs 15 residues. The CDR3 bases are TGTGCCTGGGACGAATCGAGACAGGGCAGATATGGCTACACCTTC. Protein sequence: CAWDESRQGRYGYTF.

The chain links TRBV2 to TRBJ1-1; D might be TRBD1 (5 bases). V shed 2 bases and J shed 7 bases, with 14 bases lying between them. Germline CDR1 reads SNHLY; CDR2 reads FYNNEI. The CDR3 runs 14 residues. The DNA for the CDR3 is TGTGCCAGCAGTGAATTACCCGAGGGGAATGAAGCTTTCTTT. This codes for CASSELPEGNEAFF.